Shown below are 25 T cell receptor beta chains from a single sample sequenced in a study of T cells in Graves' hyperthyroidism and ophthalmopathy. RNA transcripts were the template for amplifying TCR beta CDR3 regions. A set of HTBI primers served as the primers for a first-round RT-PCR of the TCR CDR3. TCRdb passed the multiplex PCR reads through MiXCR, listing each CDR3 protein once. Here the sample spans some 400,000 distinct CDR3 sequences, 14% being singletons. The sequenced sample was blood. These receptors were collected from a woman aged 55-70 years with Graves' hyperthyroidism.

This clonotype was recorded many times. The chain has TRBV28 and TRBJ2-7; D is possibly TRBD1 (6 bases). Trimming removed 6 bases at V and 3 bases at J, with 18 bases between. The CDR3 is made up of 15 amino acids. Germline V CDR1 and CDR2: MDHEN, SYDVKM. The CDR3 sequence: CASSLPPGTNYEQYF. CDR3 DNA sequence: TGTGCCAGCAGCCTCCCCCCCGGGACAAACTACGAGCAGTACTTC.

This clonotype was seen at least ten times. This chain joins TRBV18 and TRBJ2-7, with D unresolved. The V end lost 3 bases, the J end lost 3 bases, and 6 bases lay between the germline ends. The CDR3 contains 12 residues. The germline V gene has CDR1 KGHSH and CDR2 LQKENI. This CDR3 is CASSPTVYEQYF. The DNA for the CDR3 is TGTGCCAGCTCACCGACTGTCTACGAGCAGTACTTC.

The chain combines TRBV20-1 with TRBJ1-1, with a possible D match to TRBD1 (6 bases). The CDR3 extends over 17 amino acids. Trimming pared 5 bases from V and 3 bases from J, leaving 25 bases between. Germline CDR1 reads DFQATT; CDR2 reads SNEGSKA (reference sequence). CDR3 in amino acids: CSALSPLGGPGYTEAFF. The CDR3 bases are TGCAGTGCTCTTTCCCCACTGGGGGGCCCCGGTTACACTGAAGCTTTCTTT.

This clonotype was counted many times. CDR3 coding DNA: TGTGCCAGCATAGGGGACACTAGTTATCAGCCCCAGCATTTT. As protein: CASIGDTSYQPQHF. The chain couples TRBV6-1 to TRBJ1-5, with a possible D match to TRBD1 (6 bases). This CDR3 comprises 14 residues. V lost 7 bases to trimming and J lost 5 bases, with 15 bases between them. The germline CDR1 and CDR2 sequences are MNHNS and SASEGT.

This clonotype was detected a few times. The chain is built from TRBV4-1 and TRBJ2-3, with unresolved D. V was shortened by 1 base and J by 0 bases, with 11 bases between the two germline ends. The CDR3 runs 16 residues. Germline V gene sequence: CDR1 MGHRA, CDR2 YSYEKL. CDR3 sequence reads: CASSQGRALSTDTQYF. CDR3 coding DNA: TGCGCCAGCAGCCAAGGTCGGGCTCTTAGCACAGATACGCAGTATTTT.

The rearrangement uses TRBV7-6 and TRBJ2-3; tentatively, D is TRBD2 (7 bases). V was cut by 5 bases and J by 4 bases, with 16 bases left in between. The CDR3 contains 15 residues. Germline V gene sequence: CDR1 SGHVS, CDR2 FNYEAQ. CDR3 sequence reads: CASSPVGGPADTQYF. CDR3 in DNA: TGTGCCAGCAGCCCCGTCGGGGGGCCGGCAGATACGCAGTATTTT.

There are many counts of this clonotype. The J gene is TRBJ2-7, the V gene TRBV3-1; D is unclear. The CDR3 length is 13 residues. V shed 1 base and J shed 4 bases, with 8 bases lying between them. Germline CDR1 is LGHDT and CDR2 is YNNKEL (reference sequence). CDR3 bases: TGTGCCAGCAGCCAAGGCGTCAGATACGAGCAGTACTTC. The encoded protein is CASSQGVRYEQYF.

This clonotype has ten or more counts. This chain connects TRBV27 to TRBJ2-2, with no clear D. V was shortened by 5 bases and J by 3 bases, with 13 bases between the two germline ends. The CDR3 is made up of 15 amino acids. Germline CDR1 MNHEY, CDR2 SMNVEV (reference sequence). The CDR3 DNA reads as TGTGCCAGCAGTATGACACGGCAGGACACCGGGGAGCTGTTTTTT. Protein sequence: CASSMTRQDTGELFF.

This clonotype turned up a few times. The rearrangement uses TRBV7-9 and TRBJ2-7; D gene unclear. The length of the CDR3 is 14 residues. Trimming shortened V by 3 bases and J by 2 bases, and 11 bases separated the two germline ends. Germline CDR1 and CDR2: SEHNR and FQNEAQ (reference sequence). CDR3 bases: TGTGCCAGCAGCTTTTTATACGGAGCCTACGAGCAGTACTTC. Its protein product is CASSFLYGAYEQYF.

The sample holds many counts of this clonotype. This sequence joins TRBV12-3 or TRBV12-4 and TRBJ2-3; the D gene could be TRBD1 or TRBD2 (5 bases each). CDR3 length: 14 residues. Trimming shortened V by 7 bases and J by 5 bases, and 16 bases separated the two germline ends. Written as DNA, the CDR3 is TGTGCCAGCACCTCCGGGGCCGCGGTAGATACGCAGTATTTT. Encoded protein: CASTSGAAVDTQYF.

This clonotype was observed at least ten times. The CDR3 region has the DNA TGCGCCAGCAGCTTGGGGGACATCTATGGCTACACCTTC. This translates into CASSLGDIYGYTF. V is TRBV5-1 and J is TRBJ1-2; tentative D call: TRBD1 (6 bases). Germline CDR1 and CDR2: SGHRS and YFSETQ. CDR3 length: 13 amino acids. The ends were cut back, 0 bases at V and 4 bases at J, with 7 bases in the middle.

This CDR3 is CSARGASAFSYEQYF. CDR3 DNA: TGCAGTGCTAGGGGGGCTAGCGCCTTCTCCTACGAGCAGTACTTC. This rearrangement joins TRBV20-1 to TRBJ2-7; the D gene could be TRBD1 or TRBD2 (6 bases each). The CDR3 has 15 amino acids. Germline CDR1 reads DFQATT; CDR2 reads SNEGSKA (reference sequence). Trimming cost V 3 bases and J 0 bases, with 15 bases left between them.

Remarks on this clonotype: The junction and the germline gene differ at one end; a read error may be behind it. The rearrangement links TRBV12-3 or TRBV12-4 to TRBJ2-1; 7 bases agree with TRBD2. CDR3 length: 15 residues. For the CDR3, the DNA is TGTGCCAGCAGTCGTATGCGGGAGTGGGGTAATGGGCAGTTCTTC. Translating it yields CASSRMREWGNGQFF.

This clonotype was found many times. This chain connects TRBV7-9 to TRBJ2-7; 12 bases match TRBD2. Germline V gene data show CDR1 as SEHNR and CDR2 as FQNEAQ (reference sequence). This CDR3 contains 14 residues. V was clipped by 5 bases and J by 9 bases; unmatched bases: 8. In DNA, the CDR3 is TGTGCCAGCAGCCCCACCGGGACTAGCGGGCTGCAGTACTTC. It specifies CASSPTGTSGLQYF.

This clonotype was seen more than once but under ten times. The rearrangement links TRBV24-1 to TRBJ2-2; TRBD1 matches at 11 bases. From germline, CDR1 is KGHDR and CDR2 SFDVKD. V was clipped by 3 bases and J by 2 bases; unmatched bases: 10. The CDR3 spans 19 residues. DNA for the CDR3: TGTGCCACCAGTGATCGTCCGGGACAGGGGGTTTTTAACACCGGGGAGCTGTTTTTT. Residues: CATSDRPGQGVFNTGELFF.

The sample holds many counts of this clonotype. The V and J genes are TRBV18 and TRBJ2-7; no reliable D call. The length of the CDR3 is 15 residues. The germline V gene encodes CDR1 KGHSH and CDR2 LQKENI. Between the trimmed V and J ends, which lost 0 bases and 0 bases, there was a span of 9 bases. The DNA of the CDR3 is TGTGCCAGCTCACCACCGAGTAGAAACTCCTACGAGCAGTACTTC. Translation gives CASSPPSRNSYEQYF.

This clonotype occurred many times. V gene TRBV6-1 combines with J gene TRBJ2-3, with D perhaps given as TRBD1 or TRBD2 (5 bases each). The germline V gene encodes CDR1 MNHNS and CDR2 SASEGT. This CDR3 has 14 amino acids. V lost 7 bases, J lost 3 bases, and 14 bases lay in between. CDR3 sequence reads: CASKGRRVTDTQYF. The CDR3 region has the DNA TGTGCCAGCAAGGGACGTCGCGTTACAGATACGCAGTATTTT.

This clonotype was seen repeatedly, ten times or more. Mismatch with germline at one junction end may stem from a read error. This chain joins TRBV7-2 and TRBJ2-2, with D hard to call. The CDR3 consists of 14 residues. Germline-derived CDR1 and CDR2 are SGHTA and FQGNSA. In nucleotides, the CDR3 is TGTGCCAGCAGCCCCCGCCCGAACGCCGGGGAGCTGTTTTTT. This sequence encodes CASSPRPNAGELFF.

Only a few counts were recorded for this clonotype. The chain employs TRBV29-1 and TRBJ2-3, with D perhaps assigned TRBD1 or TRBD2 (5 bases each). Looked up from germline, CDR1 is SQVTM and CDR2 is ANQGSEA. CDR3 length: 15 amino acids. V lost 4 bases and J lost 5, with 19 bases in between. CDR3 nucleotide sequence: TGCAGCGTTGTCGGGGCCCCACCACTTCAAGATACGCAGTATTTT. This codes for CSVVGAPPLQDTQYF.

Of note for this clonotype: This may be a read error: a much more frequent sequence differs by one nucleotide. The CDR3 protein is CASRGTGTQPQHF. CDR3 sequence (DNA): TGTGCCAGCCGTGGGACAGGGACTCAGCCCCAGCATTTT. V usage is TRBV27 and J usage is TRBJ1-5; the match to TRBD1 covers 9 bases. In germline, CDR1 is MNHEY, CDR2 SMNVEV (reference sequence). The CDR3 totals 13 residues. Trimming took 8 bases from V and 6 from J; bases not matched to a gene: 5.

Of note for this clonotype: Possible read error: a much larger clone is one base away. The V gene is TRBV5-1, the J gene TRBJ1-5; tentative D call: TRBD1 (5 bases). CDR1 and CDR2 from the germline V gene are SGHRS and YFSETQ. The CDR3 runs 13 residues. V gave up 3 bases and J gave up 9 bases, with 13 bases separating them. In DNA, the CDR3 is TGCGCCAGCAGCTCGGACGGGGGAGGGCCCCAGCATTTT. This translates into CASSSDGGGPQHF. The full variable domain, with the rest looked up from reference TRBV5-1 and TRBJ1-5, is KAGVTQTPRYLIKTRGQQVTLSCSPISGHRSVSWYQQTPGQGLQFLFEYFSETQRNKGNFPGRFSGRQFSNSRSEMNVSTLELGDSALYLCASSSDGGGPQHFGDGTRLSIL.

The rearrangement joins TRBV18 to TRBJ1-4; D is undetermined. Trimming stripped 5 bases from V and 0 bases from J, with 13 bases between. This CDR3 has 16 amino acids. Germline V gives CDR1 KGHSH, CDR2 LQKENI. The DNA for the CDR3 is TGTGCCAGCTCATATATAAGAGTTGCAACTAATGAAAAACTGTTTTTT. Amino acids: CASSYIRVATNEKLFF.

This clonotype was seen ten or more times. The rearrangement links TRBV20-1 to TRBJ2-1, with 10 bases that match TRBD1. Unmatched junction bases numbered 7, after V lost 0 bases and J lost 5 bases. Germline V gene lookup returns CDR1 DFQATT and CDR2 SNEGSKA (reference sequence). The CDR3 has 16 residues. CDR3 coding DNA: TGCAGTGCTAGAGACGAGTGGGACAGGGGCCACAATGAGCAGTTCTTC. Its translation is CSARDEWDRGHNEQFF.

This clonotype was picked up many times. V usage is TRBV3-1 and J usage is TRBJ1-2, with TRBD1 identical over 8 bases. The ends lost 6 bases at V and 8 bases at J; junction bases unmatched: 11. CDR1 and CDR2 from the germline V gene are LGHDT and YNNKEL (reference sequence). The CDR3 totals 14 residues. CDR3 region: CASRPQGASSGYTF. The CDR3 DNA reads TGTGCCAGCAGGCCTCAGGGGGCCAGTTCCGGCTACACCTTC. Full variable domain (remainder filled in from reference TRBV3-1 and TRBJ1-2): DTAVSQTPKYLVTQMGNDKSIKCEQNLGHDTMYWYKQDSKKFLKIMFSYNNKELIINETVPNRFSPKSPDKAHLNLHINSLELGDSAVYFCASRPQGASSGYTFGSGTRLTVV.

This clonotype showed up many times. V gene TRBV6-6 combines with J gene TRBJ2-7, with 7 bases fitting TRBD2. After removal of 0 bases from V and 6 bases from J, the junction contained 11 bases not matched to a gene. Germline V CDR1 and CDR2: MNHNY, SVGAGI (reference sequence). The CDR3 consists of 16 residues. The CDR3 nucleotides read TGTGCCAGCAGTTACTCCCTACTAGCGTTCGGGGCCGAGCAGTACTTC. Translation gives CASSYSLLAFGAEQYF.